Detailed here is one TCR beta chain. The V and J ends lost 2 bases and 2 bases respectively, with 13 bases between them. Germline lookup yields CDR1 MNHNS and CDR2 SASEGT. The CDR3 covers 15 residues. The data are from a study of blood T cell repertoires in COVID-19. Assay: immunoSEQ multiplex PCR; the TCRdb copy retains only in-frame clones and omits some. The table lists about 280,000 clones, approximately 80% of them singletons. Material: PBMCs or T cells enriched from blood (not recorded which). The chain couples TRBV6-1 to TRBJ2-7; TRBD1 might be the D (6 bases). The source of this sequence is a man aged 40-50 years who had been exposed to COVID-19. This chain's CDR3 is CASSEPAGATYEQYF. DNA of the CDR3: TGTGCCAGCAGTGAACCGGCAGGGGCAACCTACGAGCAGTACTTC.